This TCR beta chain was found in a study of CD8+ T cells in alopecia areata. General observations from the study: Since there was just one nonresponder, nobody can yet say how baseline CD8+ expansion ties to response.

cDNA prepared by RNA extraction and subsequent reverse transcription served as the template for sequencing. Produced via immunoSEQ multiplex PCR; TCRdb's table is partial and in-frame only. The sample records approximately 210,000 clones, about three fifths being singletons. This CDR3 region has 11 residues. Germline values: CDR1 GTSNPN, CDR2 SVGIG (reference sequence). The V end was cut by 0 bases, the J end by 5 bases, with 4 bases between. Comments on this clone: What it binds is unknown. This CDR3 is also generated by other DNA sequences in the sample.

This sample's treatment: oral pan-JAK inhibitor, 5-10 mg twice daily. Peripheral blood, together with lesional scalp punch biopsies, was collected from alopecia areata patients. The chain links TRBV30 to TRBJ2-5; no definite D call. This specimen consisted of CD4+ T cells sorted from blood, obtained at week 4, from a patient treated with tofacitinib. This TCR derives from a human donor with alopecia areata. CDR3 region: CAWSVGETQYF. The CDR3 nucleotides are TGTGCCTGGAGTGTAGGGGAGACCCAGTACTTC.